This T cell receptor beta chain was captured in a study of a mutant IDH1 vaccine in newly diagnosed glioma. Overall study context: Vaccinations were initiated 4-6 weeks following radiotherapy alone, or were given together with temozolomide cycles. Mean patient age was around 40 years; around 60% were male and roughly 38% female. Before enrollment, the patients had been treated with radiotherapy alone, temozolomide alone, or both together. Most of them had received both.

The V end was cut by 0 bases, the J end by 3 bases, with 18 bases between. This CDR3 has 17 residues. The germline V gene encodes CDR1 SGHRS and CDR2 YFSETQ. Time point in this sample: week 11, during vaccination. The study gave 300 ug of mutant IDH1 20-mer peptide per vaccine dose, with topical imiquimod. In every donor, the tumor was a new WHO grade 3 or 4 IDH1-mutant, ATRX-lost astrocytoma. The assay was immunoSEQ multiplex PCR, and TCRdb's table has in-frame clones only and misses some. Seen here are about 62,000 clones, 89% observed once, and the top ten hold 1.9%. Note on this clone: Its antigen is unknown.

This clonotype was obtained from a man in his forties or fifties with glioma. The V and J genes are TRBV5-1 and TRBJ1-1, with a weak D call TRBD1 (6 bases). The sample in question was PBMCs, obtained from a glioma patient whose treatment included an IDH1 peptide vaccine. The CDR3 DNA reads as TGCGCCAGCAGCTTGGAATTCGTCGGAGGGGGGTACACTGAAGCTTTCTTT. It codes for CASSLEFVGGGYTEAFF.